A selection of T cell receptor beta chains follows, all from one sample in a study of blood T cell repertoires in COVID-19. The assay was immunoSEQ multiplex PCR, and TCRdb's table has in-frame clones only and misses some. In the table there are 150,000 to 200,000 clones, around 85% of which are singletons. Sequenced sample: peripheral blood. The receptors derive from a human donor with acute or convalescent COVID-19. The donor label of this sample is uncertain. CDR3s include the opening cysteine and the closing phenylalanine or tryptophan. Fields, in order: CDR3 length, D gene, J gene, V gene, clone size, CDR3 DNA, CDR3 protein. The D gene is left open where the match is weak. The size field is filled for only some rows; it gives once, few, many or a size class.

len: 14; d_gene: .; j_gene: TRBJ1-5; v_gene: TRBV3-1/TRBV3-2; abundance: .; CDR3nt: TGTGCCAGCTCTAGAGGGATATACAATCAGCCCCAGCATTTT; CDR3aa: CASSRGIYNQPQHF
len: 15; d_gene: TRBD2; j_gene: TRBJ2-5; v_gene: TRBV6-5; abundance: .; CDR3nt: TGTGCCAGCAGCCGACTAGCGGGGGGGGTGGAGACCCAGTACTTC; CDR3aa: CASSRLAGGVETQYF
len: 14; d_gene: .; j_gene: TRBJ2-7; v_gene: TRBV2; abundance: .; CDR3nt: TGTGCCAGCAGCCCCCACCTAAGCTCCTACGAGCAGTACTTC; CDR3aa: CASSPHLSSYEQYF
len: 15; d_gene: TRBD1; j_gene: TRBJ2-1; v_gene: TRBV5-1; abundance: .; CDR3nt: TGCGCCAGCAGCACCGGGACAGGGGAAAATGAGCAGCAGTTCTTC; CDR3aa: CASSTGTGENEQQFF
len: 13; d_gene: .; j_gene: TRBJ1-1; v_gene: TRBV6-5; abundance: .; CDR3nt: TGTGCCAGCAGGGAGGCGGGTTTCACTGAAGCTTTCTTT; CDR3aa: CASREAGFTEAFF
len: 17; d_gene: .; j_gene: TRBJ1-4; v_gene: TRBV28; abundance: .; CDR3nt: TGTGCCAGCAGTTTTTTTAGACGCTCCAGGGTAAATGAAAAACTGTTTTTT; CDR3aa: CASSFFRRSRVNEKLFF
len: 14; d_gene: .; j_gene: TRBJ1-4; v_gene: TRBV5-5; abundance: .; CDR3nt: TGTGCCAGCAGCTTGGGACACCGTGAGGAAAAACTGTTTTTT; CDR3aa: CASSLGHREEKLFF
len: 13; d_gene: .; j_gene: TRBJ2-4; v_gene: TRBV28; abundance: .; CDR3nt: TGTGCCAGCAGTTTGAGTATAGTAAACATTCAGTACTTC; CDR3aa: CASSLSIVNIQYF
len: 17; d_gene: TRBD1; j_gene: TRBJ1-6; v_gene: TRBV28; abundance: .; CDR3nt: TGTGCCAGCAGCCCCTTTAGGACAGGGGCGAATAATTCACCCCTCCACTTT; CDR3aa: CASSPFRTGANNSPLHF
len: 13; d_gene: TRBD1; j_gene: TRBJ1-2; v_gene: TRBV19; abundance: .; CDR3nt: TGTGCCAGTAGCTTGGGACAGAACTATGGCTACACCTTC; CDR3aa: CASSLGQNYGYTF
len: 13; d_gene: .; j_gene: TRBJ2-7; v_gene: TRBV7-2; abundance: .; CDR3nt: TGTGCCAGCAGCTTACGACCAGGGCACGAGCAGTACTTC; CDR3aa: CASSLRPGHEQYF
len: 15; d_gene: .; j_gene: TRBJ2-1; v_gene: TRBV7-9; abundance: .; CDR3nt: TGTGCCAGCAGCCAACGGGGGTGGCAGAAAGATGAGCAGTTCTTC; CDR3aa: CASSQRGWQKDEQFF
len: 16; d_gene: TRBD1; j_gene: TRBJ1-2; v_gene: TRBV28; abundance: .; CDR3nt: TGTGCCAGCCGGACCCAAACAGGGGGTAAGCCCTATGGCTACACCTTC; CDR3aa: CASRTQTGGKPYGYTF
len: 15; d_gene: .; j_gene: TRBJ1-1; v_gene: TRBV4-1; abundance: .; CDR3nt: TGCGCCAGCAGCCAAGAGGATGGGGGCGGCACTGAAGCTTTCTTT; CDR3aa: CASSQEDGGGTEAFF
len: 14; d_gene: .; j_gene: TRBJ1-1; v_gene: TRBV28; abundance: .; CDR3nt: TGTGCCAGCAGCACCGGAGGGCGGCACACTGAAGCTTTCTTT; CDR3aa: CASSTGGRHTEAFF
len: 13; d_gene: .; j_gene: TRBJ2-5; v_gene: TRBV11-2; abundance: .; CDR3nt: TGTGCCAGCACCCAGGCAGCCCAAGAGACCCAGTACTTC; CDR3aa: CASTQAAQETQYF
len: 14; d_gene: .; j_gene: TRBJ2-3; v_gene: TRBV3-1/TRBV3-2; abundance: .; CDR3nt: TGTGCCAGCAGCCAAGTTGGCAGCACAGATACGCAGTATTTT; CDR3aa: CASSQVGSTDTQYF
len: 15; d_gene: TRBD1; j_gene: TRBJ1-5; v_gene: TRBV6-6; abundance: once; CDR3nt: TGTGCCAGCAGTCGTACCGGGACAGACAATCAGCCCCAGCATTTT; CDR3aa: CASSRTGTDNQPQHF
len: 15; d_gene: .; j_gene: TRBJ1-4; v_gene: TRBV5-1; abundance: .; CDR3nt: TGCGCCAGCAGCCAAAACAGGGCCACTAATGAAAAACTGTTTTTT; CDR3aa: CASSQNRATNEKLFF
len: 17; d_gene: .; j_gene: TRBJ2-2; v_gene: TRBV7-2; abundance: .; CDR3nt: TGTGCCAGCAGCTTAGGCCGGGACTCAATTAACACCGGGGAGCTGTTTTTT; CDR3aa: CASSLGRDSINTGELFF
len: 13; d_gene: .; j_gene: TRBJ2-1; v_gene: TRBV19; abundance: .; CDR3nt: TGTGCCAGTAGTATAAACGGTTACAATGAGCAGTTCTTC; CDR3aa: CASSINGYNEQFF
len: 13; d_gene: TRBD1; j_gene: TRBJ2-7; v_gene: TRBV11-3; abundance: .; CDR3nt: TGTGCCAGCAGCCGACAGGGGGCCTACGAGCAGTACTTC; CDR3aa: CASSRQGAYEQYF